Below, one T cell receptor beta chain is given with its context. This specimen belongs to a study of cytomegalovirus exposure and HLA in healthy donors. The V and J ends lost 10 bases and 5 bases, in that order; junction bases with no gene match: 12. This CDR3 has 14 amino acids. Germline CDR1 MNHNS, CDR2 SASEGT. The data were produced by immunoSEQ multiplex PCR, yet TCRdb's version contains in-frame clones alone and is incomplete. The repertoire holds approximately 76,000 clones, roughly 95% seen once, with approximately 3.6% in the top ten. The rearrangement links TRBV6-1 to TRBJ1-1; 8 bases map to TRBD1. Sequenced sample: PBMCs. The TCR sequence derives from a woman aged 18 to 35 in good health and CMV-seropositive. CDR3 sequence: CATEGQAGTTEAFF. The CDR3 DNA sequence: TGTGCCACCGAGGGACAGGCGGGTACGACTGAAGCTTTCTTT.